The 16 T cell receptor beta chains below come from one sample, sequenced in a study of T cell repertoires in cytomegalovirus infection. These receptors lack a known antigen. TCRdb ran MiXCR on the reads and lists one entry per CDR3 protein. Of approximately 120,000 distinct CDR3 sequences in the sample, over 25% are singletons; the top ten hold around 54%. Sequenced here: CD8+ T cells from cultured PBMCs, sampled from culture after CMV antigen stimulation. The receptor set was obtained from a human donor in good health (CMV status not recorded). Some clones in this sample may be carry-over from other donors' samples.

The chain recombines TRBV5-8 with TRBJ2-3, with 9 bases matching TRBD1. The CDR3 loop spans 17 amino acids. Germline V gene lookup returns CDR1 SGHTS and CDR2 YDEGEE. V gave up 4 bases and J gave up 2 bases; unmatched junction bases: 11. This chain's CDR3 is CASSPDGTGRFTDTQYF. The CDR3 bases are TGTGCCAGCAGCCCGGACGGGACAGGGCGGTTCACAGATACGCAGTATTTT.

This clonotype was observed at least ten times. CDR3 residues: CASSLSGHPNQPQHF. The CDR3 bases are TGTGCCAGCAGCTTATCCGGACACCCGAATCAGCCCCAGCATTTT. This chain connects TRBV7-8 to TRBJ1-5; D might be TRBD1 (5 bases). Germline V gene sequence: CDR1 SGHVS, CDR2 FQNEAQ. Trimming took off 2 bases at V and 4 bases at J, with 12 bases between the two ends. The CDR3 has 15 residues.

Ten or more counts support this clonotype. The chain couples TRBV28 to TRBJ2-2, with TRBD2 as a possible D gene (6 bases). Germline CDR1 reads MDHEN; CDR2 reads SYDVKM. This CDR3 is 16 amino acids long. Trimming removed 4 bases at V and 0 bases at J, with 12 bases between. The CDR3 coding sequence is TGTGCCAGCAGTTCCTGGGGGGTATCGAACACCGGGGAGCTGTTTTTT. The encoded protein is CASSSWGVSNTGELFF.

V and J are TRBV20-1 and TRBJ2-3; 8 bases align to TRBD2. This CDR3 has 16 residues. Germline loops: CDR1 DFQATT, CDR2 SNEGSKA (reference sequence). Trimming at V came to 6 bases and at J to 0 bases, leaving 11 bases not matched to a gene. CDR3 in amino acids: CSAQRGILLSTDTQYF. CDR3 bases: TGCAGTGCACAGCGGGGGATCCTGCTGAGCACAGATACGCAGTATTTT.

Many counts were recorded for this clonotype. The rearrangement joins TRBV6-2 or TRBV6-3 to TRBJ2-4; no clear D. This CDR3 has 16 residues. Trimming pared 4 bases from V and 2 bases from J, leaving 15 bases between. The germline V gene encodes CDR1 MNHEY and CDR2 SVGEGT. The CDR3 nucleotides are TGTGCCAGCAGTTCCTCGATTGCGGCAACCAAAAACATTCAGTACTTC. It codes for CASSSSIAATKNIQYF.

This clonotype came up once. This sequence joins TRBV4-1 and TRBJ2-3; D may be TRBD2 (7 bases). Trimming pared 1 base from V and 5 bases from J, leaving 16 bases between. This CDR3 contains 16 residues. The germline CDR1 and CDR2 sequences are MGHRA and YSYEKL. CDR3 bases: TGCGCCAGCAGCCAAGGCGGGGGCCCACGGGGAGATACGCAGTATTTT. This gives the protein CASSQGGGPRGDTQYF.

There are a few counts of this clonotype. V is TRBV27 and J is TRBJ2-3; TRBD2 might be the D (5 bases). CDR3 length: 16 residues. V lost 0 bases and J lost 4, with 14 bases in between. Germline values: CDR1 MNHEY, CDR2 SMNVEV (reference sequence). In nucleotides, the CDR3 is TGTGCCAGCAGTTTATCATGGCTAGCTCTCCCAGATACGCAGTATTTT. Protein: CASSLSWLALPDTQYF.

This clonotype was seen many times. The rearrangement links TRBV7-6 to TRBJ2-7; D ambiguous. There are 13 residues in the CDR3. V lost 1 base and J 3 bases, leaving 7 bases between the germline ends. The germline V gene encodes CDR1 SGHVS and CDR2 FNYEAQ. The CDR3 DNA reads TGTGCCAGCAGCTTAGGACCGAGCTACGAGCAGTACTTC. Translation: CASSLGPSYEQYF.

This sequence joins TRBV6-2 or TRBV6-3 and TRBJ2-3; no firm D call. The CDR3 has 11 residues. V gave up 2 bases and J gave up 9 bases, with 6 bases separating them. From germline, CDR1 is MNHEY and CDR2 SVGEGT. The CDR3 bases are TGTGCCAGCAGTTACCTCCAGACGCAGTATTTT. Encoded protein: CASSYLQTQYF.

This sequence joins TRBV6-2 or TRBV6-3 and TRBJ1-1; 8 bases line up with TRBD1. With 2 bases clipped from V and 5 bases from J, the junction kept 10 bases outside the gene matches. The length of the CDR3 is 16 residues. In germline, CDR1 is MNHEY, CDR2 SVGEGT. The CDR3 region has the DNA TGTGCCAGCAGTTACGAAGGAGGGACAGGAGGGACTGAAGCTTTCTTT. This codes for CASSYEGGTGGTEAFF.

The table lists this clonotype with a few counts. The CDR3 here is CASSLPGSTYEQYF. CDR3 bases: TGCGCCAGCAGCCTGCCCGGGTCCACCTACGAGCAGTACTTC. The chain has TRBV4-1 and TRBJ2-7, with D uncertain. With 4 bases removed from V and 2 bases from J, the gap between germline ends came to 12 bases. The CDR3 has 14 residues. Germline CDR1 and CDR2: MGHRA and YSYEKL.

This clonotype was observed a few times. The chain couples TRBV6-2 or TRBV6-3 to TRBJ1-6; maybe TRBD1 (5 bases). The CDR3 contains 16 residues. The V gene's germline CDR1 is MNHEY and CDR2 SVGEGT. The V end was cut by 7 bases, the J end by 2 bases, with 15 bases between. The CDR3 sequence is CASTDDSGPYNSPLHF. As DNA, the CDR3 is TGTGCCAGCACCGATGACAGCGGCCCCTATAATTCACCCCTCCACTTT.

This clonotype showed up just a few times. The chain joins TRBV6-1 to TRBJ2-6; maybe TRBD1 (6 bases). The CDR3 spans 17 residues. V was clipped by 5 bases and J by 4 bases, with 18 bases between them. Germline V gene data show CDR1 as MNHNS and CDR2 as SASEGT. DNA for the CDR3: TGTGCCAGCAGTCTCGGGACACACCTCCTCGGGGCCAACGTCCTGACTTTC. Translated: CASSLGTHLLGANVLTF.

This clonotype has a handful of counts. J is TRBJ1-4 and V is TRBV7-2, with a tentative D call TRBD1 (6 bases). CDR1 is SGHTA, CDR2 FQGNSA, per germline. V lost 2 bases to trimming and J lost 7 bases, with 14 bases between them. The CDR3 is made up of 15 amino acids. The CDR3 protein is CASSLSGRGVEKLFF. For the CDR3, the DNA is TGTGCCAGCAGCTTATCCGGCAGGGGAGTTGAAAAACTGTTTTTT.

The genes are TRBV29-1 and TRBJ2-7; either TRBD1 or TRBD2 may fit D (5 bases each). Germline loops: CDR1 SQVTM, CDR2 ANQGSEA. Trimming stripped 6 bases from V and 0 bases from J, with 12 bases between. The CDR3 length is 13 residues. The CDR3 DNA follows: TGCAGCGTGGGGACCGGACGCTCCTACGAGCAGTACTTC. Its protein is CSVGTGRSYEQYF.

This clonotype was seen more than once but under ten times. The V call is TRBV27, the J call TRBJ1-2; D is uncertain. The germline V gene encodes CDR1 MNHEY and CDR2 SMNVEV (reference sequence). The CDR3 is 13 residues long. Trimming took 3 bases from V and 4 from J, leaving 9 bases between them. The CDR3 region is CASSFRTGYGYTF. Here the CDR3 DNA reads TGTGCCAGCAGTTTCAGGACGGGCTATGGCTACACCTTC.